The 3 T cell receptor beta chains reported below all come from one sample, sequenced in a study of T cells in localized non-small cell lung cancer. Sequencing used immunoSEQ multiplex PCR; TCRdb keeps in-frame clones, though not all of them. The sample records approximately 60,000 clones, under 90% being singletons. The sample was peripheral blood, taken before any cancer treatment. These receptors were obtained from a woman aged 35 to 75 with stage I lung adenocarcinoma.

This chain joins TRBV9 and TRBJ2-5; D not certain. CDR3 length: 14 residues. Trimming took off 3 bases at V and 4 bases at J, with 13 bases between the two ends. Germline V lookup: CDR1 SGDLS, CDR2 YYNGEE. The CDR3 loop reads CASSGIWDGETQYF. Written as DNA, the CDR3 is TGTGCCAGCAGCGGAATCTGGGATGGAGAGACCCAGTACTTC.

This chain's CDR3 is CAWSVSPGNTEAFF. Written as DNA, the CDR3 is TGTGCCTGGAGTGTAAGCCCGGGAAACACTGAAGCTTTCTTT. This rearrangement joins TRBV30 to TRBJ1-1; D not certain. Trimming cost V 0 bases and J 2 bases, with 10 bases left between them. The length of the CDR3 is 14 residues. The V gene's germline CDR1 is GTSNPN and CDR2 SVGIG (reference sequence). Looking up the rest from reference TRBV30 and TRBJ1-1 gives the full variable domain: SQTIHQWPATLVQPVGSPLSLECTVEGTSNPNLYWYRQAAGRGLQLLFYSVGIGQISSEVPQNLSASRPQDRQFILSSKKLLLSDSGFYLCAWSVSPGNTEAFFGQGTRLTVV.

The rearrangement joins TRBV6-5 to TRBJ1-1; 8 positions match TRBD1. CDR1 is MNHEY, CDR2 SVGAGI, per germline. The V and J ends lost 5 bases and 4 bases, in that order; junction bases with no gene match: 9. CDR3 size: 15 residues. CDR3 sequence (DNA): TGTGCCAGCAGTCTTCGGACAGGGATTGTCACTGAAGCTTTCTTT. Translated, it gives CASSLRTGIVTEAFF.